This entry concerns a single TCR beta chain. The junction had 0 bases not matched to a gene; V was cut back by 0 bases and J by 5 bases. Germline CDR1 and CDR2: SGHTA and FQGNSA. There are 16 residues in the CDR3. In the original analysis: By means of reference gene primer amplification, nucleated cell counts were estimated. The data were produced by immunoSEQ multiplex PCR, yet TCRdb's version contains in-frame clones alone and is incomplete. V and J calls and clone size are those listed in that table; D and trimming were worked out from the DNA. The sample holds about 65,000 clones, about 81% seen once. This specimen comes from a study of blood T cell repertoires in COVID-19. Looking at the study overall: Samples representing acute and convalescent COVID-19 were sourced from the United States, Italy and Spain. From T cells, B-cell-depleted T cells, or PBMCs came the material, which was cDNA or gDNA.

This chain uses TRBV7-2 with TRBJ2-1; 14 positions match TRBD2. Material for sequencing was peripheral blood. The TCR originated in an elderly man with acute or convalescent COVID-19. The CDR3 loop is CASSLAGLAGDNEQFF. As DNA, the CDR3 is TGTGCCAGCAGCTTAGCGGGACTAGCGGGGGACAATGAGCAGTTCTTC.